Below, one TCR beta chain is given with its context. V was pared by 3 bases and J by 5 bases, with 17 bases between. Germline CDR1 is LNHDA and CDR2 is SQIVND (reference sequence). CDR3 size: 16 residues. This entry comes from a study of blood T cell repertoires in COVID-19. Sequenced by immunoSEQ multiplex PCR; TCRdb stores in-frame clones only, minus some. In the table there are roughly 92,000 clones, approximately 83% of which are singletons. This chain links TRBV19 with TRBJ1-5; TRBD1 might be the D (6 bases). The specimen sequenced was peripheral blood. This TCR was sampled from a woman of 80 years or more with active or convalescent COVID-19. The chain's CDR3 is CASSIGSRGGYQPQHF. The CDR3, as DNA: TGTGCCAGTAGTATTGGGTCCAGGGGAGGGTATCAGCCCCAGCATTTT. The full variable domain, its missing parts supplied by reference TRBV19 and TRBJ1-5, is DGGITQSPKYLFRKEGQNVTLSCEQNLNHDAMYWYRQDPGQGLRLIYYSQIVNDFQKGDIAEGYSVSREKKESFPLTVTSAQKNPTAFYLCASSIGSRGGYQPQHFGDGTRLSIL.